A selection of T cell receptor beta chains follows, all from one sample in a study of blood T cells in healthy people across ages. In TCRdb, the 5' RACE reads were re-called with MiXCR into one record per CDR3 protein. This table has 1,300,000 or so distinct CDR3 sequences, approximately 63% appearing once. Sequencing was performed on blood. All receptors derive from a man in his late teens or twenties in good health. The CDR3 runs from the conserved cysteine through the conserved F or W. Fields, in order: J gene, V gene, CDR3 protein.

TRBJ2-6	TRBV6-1	CASTSRGLGVVSSGANVLTF
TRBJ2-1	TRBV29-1	CSVDVTGYNEQFF
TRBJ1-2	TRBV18	CASSPNPLFYGYTF
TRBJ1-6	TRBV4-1	CASSQFPAARSYNSPLHF
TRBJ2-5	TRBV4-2	CASSQDIRRNKETQYF
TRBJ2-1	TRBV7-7	CASSYSLAGGQFF
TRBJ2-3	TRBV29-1	CSTNRQSGVYF
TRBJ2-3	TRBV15	CATSPTSGGTDTQYF
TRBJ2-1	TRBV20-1	CSAREGGGFHEQFF
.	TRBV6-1	CASSEWETYEQYF
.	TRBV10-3	CAISGRDRGEETQYF
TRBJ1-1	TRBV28	CASRTPGQPNTEAFF
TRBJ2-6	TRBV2	CASISQSGANVLTF
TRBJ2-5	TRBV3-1	CASGSGTAMYQETQYF
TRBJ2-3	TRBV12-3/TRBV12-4	CASSSGTDTQYF
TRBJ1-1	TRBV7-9	CASSFGTDNTEAFF
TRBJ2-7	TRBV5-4	CASSWGTVTYEQYF
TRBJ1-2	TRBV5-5	CASSYGQGRDYGYTF
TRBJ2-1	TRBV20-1	CSAPRGGSYNEQFF
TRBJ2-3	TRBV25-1	CAGTSAWAQYF
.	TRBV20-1	CSARSYSGTPQETQYF
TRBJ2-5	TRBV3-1	CASSQDSRSFPETQYF
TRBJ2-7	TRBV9	CASSKGQETYEQYF
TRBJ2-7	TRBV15	CATSTTTGDEGYEQYF
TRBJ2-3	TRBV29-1	CSALEGPIGDTQYF
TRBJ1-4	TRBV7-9	CASSETELEKLFF
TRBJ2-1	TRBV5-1	CASSIYRGNEQFF
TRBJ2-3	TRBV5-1	CASGTTSGATDTQYF
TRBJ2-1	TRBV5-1	CASSLGVAAWDSYNEQFF
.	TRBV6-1	CANLTGLGDIQYF
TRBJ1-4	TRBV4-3	CASSQGSGGVGGEKLFF
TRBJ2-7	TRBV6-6	CASSVSDLEQYF
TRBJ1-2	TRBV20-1	CSASYGTDYGYTF
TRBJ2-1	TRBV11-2	CASSLGVPSGRALRNEQFF
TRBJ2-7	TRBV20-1	CSAPRRTSGELYEQYF
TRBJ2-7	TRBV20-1	CSARVASAISYEQYF